These T cell receptor beta chains were read from a single sample in a study of shared T cell receptors in the human thymus. Sequencing used immunoSEQ multiplex PCR; TCRdb keeps in-frame clones, though not all of them. The profile shows 700,000 to 750,000 clones, 75% to 90% of them singletons. The same data also contributed to another study, on human thymus T cells.

Sequencing was performed on thymocytes. These receptors were obtained from a girl less than two years old with a congenital heart defect. Both conserved end residues are part of each CDR3. The D gene is left open where the match is weak. Some rows mark clone size as missing; the rest say once, few, many or name a class of expanded clone.

V	size	J	D	CDR3	DNA
TRBV7-2	NA	TRBJ2-5	NA	CASIPYSEETQYF	TGTGCCAGCATCCCGTATTCTGAAGAGACCCAGTACTTC
TRBV7-9	once	TRBJ2-1	TRBD2	CASSLVPGLAGDHNEQFF	TGTGCCAGCAGTCTAGTTCCCGGACTAGCGGGGGATCACAATGAGCAGTTCTTC
TRBV28	NA	TRBJ2-1	TRBD2	CASSLTALWTSGDHEQFF	TGTGCCAGCAGTTTGACCGCCTTGTGGACTAGCGGGGACCATGAGCAGTTCTTC
TRBV11-3	NA	TRBJ2-1	TRBD2	CASSPGGGISIEQFF	TGTGCCAGCAGCCCCGGGGGAGGGATCAGCATCGAGCAGTTCTTC
TRBV12-5	few	TRBJ1-2	TRBD1	CASGLNYRGQVVGYTF	TGTGCTAGTGGTTTGAACTACAGGGGGCAAGTAGTAGGCTACACCTTC
TRBV19	NA	TRBJ1-6	TRBD1	CASTRDSPGNSPLHF	TGTGCCAGTACCCGGGACAGTCCAGGGAATTCCCCCCTCCACTTT
TRBV7-9	NA	TRBJ2-6	NA	CASSQGHRVLIGANVLTF	TGTGCCAGCAGCCAGGGACATAGAGTACTAATTGGGGCCAACGTCCTGACTTTC
TRBV19	NA	TRBJ1-5	TRBD1	CATTPGGRQPQHF	TGTGCCACTACACCAGGGGGCAGGCAGCCCCAGCATTTT
TRBV6-1	once	TRBJ1-2	NA	CASSEARDLDYGYTF	TGTGCCAGCAGTGAAGCTAGGGACTTAGACTATGGCTACACCTTC
TRBV7-9	NA	TRBJ1-3	TRBD1	CASSLGALTGGRSGNTIYF	TGTGCCAGCAGCTTAGGGGCCCTAACAGGGGGAAGGTCTGGAAACACCATATATTTT
TRBV28	NA	TRBJ2-7	NA	CASSFRGLYEQYF	TGTGCCAGCAGTTTTCGCGGGTTGTACGAGCAGTACTTC
TRBV18	NA	TRBJ1-2	TRBD1	CASSPSRTGSLFKGRSGTYGYTF	TGTGCCAGCTCACCCTCCCGGACAGGGTCTCTGTTTAAGGGGAGGAGCGGAACCTATGGCTACACCTTC
TRBV7-2	NA	TRBJ2-7	TRBD1	CASSQGQGFHEQYF	TGTGCCAGCAGCCAGGGACAGGGATTCCACGAGCAGTACTTC
TRBV7-6	NA	TRBJ1-3	NA	CASGDSTTAQNTIYF	TGTGCCAGCGGCGACTCAACGACGGCCCAAAACACCATATATTTT
TRBV2	once	TRBJ2-3	NA	CASPGGRSDTQYF	TGTGCCAGCCCAGGGGGGAGGTCAGATACGCAATATTTT
TRBV10-1	NA	TRBJ1-4	NA	CASSEGRMATNEKLFF	TGCGCCAGCAGTGAGGGCAGGATGGCAACTAATGAAAAACTGTTTTTT
TRBV15	few	TRBJ1-2	NA	CATSRGHLPRQGVLGYTF	TGTGCCACCAGCAGAGGGCACCTCCCGCGACAAGGGGTGTTGGGCTACACCTTC
TRBV30	NA	TRBJ1-6	NA	CAWSLRRGASNSPLHF	TGTGCCTGGAGTCTGCGTCGGGGGGCAAGTAATTCACCCCTCCACTTT
TRBV27	NA	TRBJ2-7	TRBD1	CASSYRMGQGWYEQYF	TGTGCCAGCAGTTATCGTATGGGACAGGGATGGTACGAGCAGTACTTC
TRBV14	NA	TRBJ2-1	TRBD1	CASSQDWFGGQDVNEQFF	TGTGCCAGCAGCCAAGATTGGTTCGGGGGACAGGACGTCAATGAGCAGTTCTTC
TRBV5-1	NA	TRBJ2-5	TRBD2	CASSSGLAGGQETQYF	TGCGCCAGCAGCTCGGGACTAGCGGGGGGACAAGAGACCCAGTACTTC
TRBV9	NA	TRBJ2-3	TRBD1	CASSVEPIPGQHTDTQYF	TGTGCCAGCAGCGTAGAACCGATACCGGGACAGCACACAGATACGCAGTATTTT
TRBV15	NA	TRBJ1-6	TRBD1	CATSSLDRADSSYNSPLHF	TGTGCCACCAGCAGCCTGGACAGGGCGGACAGCTCCTATAATTCACCCCTCCACTTT
TRBV6-6	NA	TRBJ1-5	NA	CASSYLDSYSNQPQHF	TGTGCCAGCAGTTACCTCGACAGTTATAGCAATCAGCCCCAGCATTTT
TRBV27	NA	TRBJ2-6	TRBD1	CASSPRDRVCSGANVLTF	TGTGCCAGCAGTCCCCGGGACAGGGTTTGCTCTGGGGCCAACGTCCTGACTTTC
TRBV27	NA	TRBJ1-3	NA	CASSFSGSSGNTIYF	TGTGCCAGCAGTTTTAGCGGGAGCTCTGGAAACACCATATATTTT
TRBV9	once	TRBJ2-3	TRBD2	CASSPRASGVPVDTQYF	TGTGCCAGCAGCCCTCGGGCTAGCGGGGTACCTGTGGATACGCAGTATTTT
TRBV25-1	NA	TRBJ1-2	TRBD1	CASSESPGTGKGYTF	TGTGCCAGCAGTGAAAGCCCCGGGACAGGGAAAGGCTACACCTTC
TRBV4-1	few	TRBJ1-5	NA	CASSQEQSGVSNQPQHF	TGCGCCAGCAGCCAAGAGCAGTCCGGGGTTAGCAATCAGCCCCAGCATTTT
TRBV4-1	NA	TRBJ1-6	NA	CASSQPARGDGSPLHF	TGCGCCAGCAGCCAACCCGCGCGGGGGGACGGTTCACCCCTCCACTTT
TRBV23-1	NA	TRBJ1-5	NA	CASSTQGRVEQPQHF	TGCGCCAGCAGTACACAGGGTCGAGTAGAACAGCCCCAGCATTTT
TRBV12-5	once	TRBJ2-5	NA	CASGLVQKTQYF	TGTGCTAGTGGTTTGGTTCAGAAGACCCAGTACTTC
TRBV5-6	NA	TRBJ1-6	NA	CASSLGPSQIYHF	TGTGCCAGCAGCTTGGGGCCTTCCCAAATTTACCACTTT
TRBV2	NA	TRBJ2-1	TRBD2	CASSEACKRETSGGDNEQFF	TGTGCCAGCAGTGAAGCTTGCAAGAGGGAGACTAGCGGGGGGGACAATGAGCAGTTCTTC
TRBV13	NA	TRBJ1-2	TRBD1	CASSPIRGQGRTNYGYTF	TGTGCCAGCAGCCCAATTCGCGGACAGGGAAGAACTAACTACGGCTACACCTTC
TRBV10-3	NA	TRBJ2-3	NA	CAITPSAADTQYF	TGTGCCATCACACCATCGGCGGCAGATACGCAGTATTTT
TRBV7-4	NA	TRBJ2-1	TRBD1	CASSSFPGQDAYNEQFF	TGTGCCAGCAGCTCCTTCCCGGGACAGGACGCTTACAATGAGCAGTTCTTC
TRBV27	NA	TRBJ1-2	NA	CATARGGMVGYTF	TGTGCCACCGCTCGGGGGGGGATGGTAGGCTACACCTTC
TRBV27	NA	TRBJ1-2	NA	CASSLFPGHPYGYTF	TGTGCCAGCAGTTTATTCCCGGGACATCCCTATGGCTACACCTTC
TRBV29-1	NA	TRBJ2-1	TRBD2	CSVEDAQAGGHSNEQFF	TGCAGCGTTGAAGACGCCCAGGCGGGGGGTCATTCCAATGAGCAGTTCTTC
TRBV6-1	NA	TRBJ1-4	NA	CASRPPDSDEKLFF	TGTGCCAGCAGACCCCCGGACAGCGATGAAAAACTGTTTTTT
TRBV5-4	NA	TRBJ2-7	TRBD1	CASSFGQGHHEQYF	TGTGCCAGCAGCTTCGGACAGGGTCACCACGAGCAGTACTTC
TRBV28	NA	TRBJ1-5	NA	CASSSSPLGGLFQPQHF	TGTGCCAGCAGTTCTTCCCCCCTGGGGGGGCTGTTTCAGCCCCAGCATTTT